Each of the 26 T cell receptor beta chains below was sequenced from the same sample in a study of regulatory T cells in long-lasting Graves disease. Stated time point: persistent/refractory GD, antithyroid drugs over 5 years with positive TRAb. PBMC-extracted RNA yielded the TCR library. CDR3-region Arm-PCR and iRepertoire HTBI primers produced the TCR beta libraries. MiXCR, applied by TCRdb to the multiplex PCR reads, yields one record per CDR3 protein. The table shows around 430,000 distinct CDR3 sequences, with 20% to 25% occurring only once. This specimen consisted of peripheral blood mononuclear cells (PBMCs), obtained when the disease was refractory, from a patient treated with antithyroid drugs. Every receptor here comes from a female donor with Graves disease.

This clonotype has at least ten counts. The chain couples TRBV2 to TRBJ2-5; D gene uncertain. This CDR3 spans 15 amino acids. Germline V gene sequence: CDR1 SNHLY, CDR2 FYNNEI. The V and J ends lost 0 bases and 2 bases respectively, with 10 bases between them. The CDR3 protein is CASSEAGGPQETQYF. In DNA, the CDR3 is TGTGCCAGCAGTGAAGCGGGCGGCCCACAAGAGACCCAGTACTTC.

Ten or more counts support this clonotype. The CDR3 sequence: CASSPTRGGLNTEAFF. The CDR3 coding sequence is TGTGCCAGCAGTCCCACTCGGGGCGGGTTGAACACTGAAGCTTTCTTT. This chain joins TRBV27 and TRBJ1-1; D might be TRBD1 (5 bases). CDR1 and CDR2 (germline): MNHEY, SMNVEV (reference sequence). The CDR3 runs to 16 residues. Trimming shortened V by 5 bases and J by 0 bases, and 16 bases separated the two germline ends.

This clonotype has a count of ten or more. The DNA of the CDR3 is TGTGCCAGCAAGCGGGGTGGGGATCAGCCCCAGCATTTT. The encoded protein is CASKRGGDQPQHF. The chain links TRBV28 to TRBJ1-5; D remains ambiguous. Trimming took off 7 bases at V and 5 bases at J, with 12 bases between the two ends. CDR3 length: 13 amino acids. Germline loops: CDR1 MDHEN, CDR2 SYDVKM.

This clonotype was counted ten times or more. V gene TRBV6-1 combines with J gene TRBJ2-5; 9 positions agree with TRBD2. The V and J ends lost 3 bases and 4 bases, in that order; junction bases with no gene match: 6. The length of the CDR3 is 15 residues. Germline CDR1 is MNHNS and CDR2 is SASEGT. CDR3 region: CASSEPGAGGETQYF. The DNA of the CDR3 is TGTGCCAGCAGTGAGCCGGGAGCGGGAGGAGAGACCCAGTACTTC.

The rearrangement links TRBV3-1 to TRBJ2-7, with 11 bases matching TRBD2. CDR3 length: 15 amino acids. Germline V CDR1 and CDR2: LGHDT, YNNKEL (reference sequence). The V segment lost 3 bases and the J segment 2 bases; nucleotides outside the gene matches: 3. The CDR3 is CASSQPGLAAYEQYF. The CDR3 region has the DNA TGTGCCAGCAGCCAGCCGGGACTAGCGGCCTACGAGCAGTACTTC.

The rearrangement joins TRBV3-1 to TRBJ1-5; D remains unclear. Deletions cut 3 bases from V and 0 bases from J, with 9 bases between. Germline V gene lookup returns CDR1 LGHDT and CDR2 YNNKEL (reference sequence). The length of the CDR3 is 15 residues. The CDR3 region is CASSQTWDSNQPQHF. CDR3 in DNA: TGTGCCAGCAGCCAGACGTGGGATAGCAATCAGCCCCAGCATTTT.

At least ten counts were recorded for this clonotype. This rearrangement joins TRBV5-6 to TRBJ1-2; 7 bases map to TRBD1. Germline loops: CDR1 SGHDT, CDR2 YYEEEE. J was trimmed by 4 bases and V by 0 bases; bases with no gene match: 12. CDR3 size: 17 residues. In nucleotides, the CDR3 is TGTGCCAGCAGCTTGGTGGGACAGAGAATCGATCCCTATGGCTACACCTTC. Translated, it gives CASSLVGQRIDPYGYTF.

The CDR3 sequence is CASSSARGLQETQYF. In nucleotides, the CDR3 is TGTGCCAGCAGTTCGGCCCGGGGCCTACAAGAGACCCAGTACTTC. The V and J genes are TRBV7-8 and TRBJ2-5; tentatively, D is TRBD1 or TRBD2 (5 bases each). The V gene lost 6 bases and the J gene lost 2 bases, with 16 bases spanning the gap. This CDR3 contains 15 residues. Germline V gene lookup returns CDR1 SGHVS and CDR2 FQNEAQ.

This clonotype has a count of ten or more. This rearrangement joins TRBV29-1 to TRBJ1-1, with 10 bases fitting TRBD1. CDR1 and CDR2 (germline): SQVTM, ANQGSEA. V lost 8 bases and J lost 5; bases outside the gene matches: 8. This CDR3 region has 13 residues. CDR3 in DNA: TGCAGCTCCCGAACGGGACAGGGGACTGAAGCTTTCTTT. Translation: CSSRTGQGTEAFF.

There are many counts of this clonotype. The chain joins TRBV27 to TRBJ1-1, with D hard to call. Trimming cost V 8 bases and J 1 base, with 11 bases left between them. Germline assignment: CDR1 MNHEY and CDR2 SMNVEV (reference sequence). The CDR3 runs to 13 residues. CDR3 in DNA: TGTGCCAGCCGTGCCTTGGCGAACACTGAAGCTTTCTTT. This gives the protein CASRALANTEAFF.

This clonotype was observed a few times. The chain employs TRBV7-9 and TRBJ1-6, with D unresolved. V was pared by 3 bases and J by 5 bases, with 8 bases between. Germline-derived CDR1 and CDR2 are SEHNR and FQNEAQ (reference sequence). CDR3 length equals 14 residues. DNA for the CDR3: TGTGCCAGCAGCTTGAGAAGCGATAATTCACCCCTCCACTTT. Translated: CASSLRSDNSPLHF. Together with reference TRBV7-9 and TRBJ1-6, the CDR3 gives the full variable domain: DTGVSQNPRHKITKRGQNVTFRCDPISEHNRLYWYRQTLGQGPEFLTYFQNEAQLEKSRLLSDRFSAERPKGSFSTLEIQRTEQGDSAMYLCASSLRSDNSPLHFGNGTRLTVT.

This clonotype was seen a handful of times. The chain uses TRBV30 and TRBJ1-1; a possible D gene is TRBD1 (6 bases). The CDR3 totals 13 residues. V lost 0 bases and J lost 5, with 10 bases in between. Germline V gene sequence: CDR1 GTSNPN, CDR2 SVGIG (reference sequence). Here the CDR3 reads CAWSVQGRTEAFF. DNA of the CDR3: TGTGCCTGGAGTGTGCAGGGGAGGACTGAAGCTTTCTTT.

This clonotype was counted only a few times. V is TRBV19 and J is TRBJ1-5; the match to TRBD1 covers 7 bases. V was pared by 8 bases and J by 7 bases, with 11 bases of the junction left unmatched. The CDR3 totals 14 residues. Per the germline V gene, CDR1 is LNHDA and CDR2 is SQIVND (reference sequence). CDR3 residues: CASDSGTVPQPQHF. The DNA for the CDR3 is TGTGCCAGTGACTCAGGGACAGTTCCCCAGCCCCAGCATTTT. The full variable domain, in which reference TRBV19 and TRBJ1-5 provide the parts outside the CDR3, is DGGITQSPKYLFRKEGQNVTLSCEQNLNHDAMYWYRQDPGQGLRLIYYSQIVNDFQKGDIAEGYSVSREKKESFPLTVTSAQKNPTAFYLCASDSGTVPQPQHFGDGTRLSIL.

This clonotype was counted between two and nine times. V and J are TRBV6-2 or TRBV6-3 and TRBJ1-1, with D possibly being TRBD1 (5 bases). With 1 base removed from V and 0 bases from J, the gap between germline ends came to 9 bases. The germline V gene encodes CDR1 MNHEY and CDR2 SVGEGT. The CDR3 is made up of 15 amino acids. The CDR3 here is CASSYWGRVNTEAFF. The CDR3, as DNA: TGTGCCAGCAGTTACTGGGGCAGGGTGAACACTGAAGCTTTCTTT.

The gene calls are TRBV6-1 and TRBJ1-5; D remains ambiguous. V gave up 2 bases and J gave up 6 bases, with 2 bases separating them. Looked up from germline, CDR1 is MNHNS and CDR2 is SASEGT. This CDR3 has 11 residues. Here the CDR3 DNA reads TGTGCCAGCAGTGAACTTCAGCCCCAGCATTTT. This encodes CASSELQPQHF.

This clonotype has just one count. The chain has TRBV20-1 and TRBJ1-3; no clear D gene. This CDR3 is built from 13 residues. Deletions cut 5 bases from V and 0 bases from J, with 8 bases between. CDR1 is DFQATT and CDR2 is SNEGSKA in the germline V gene (reference sequence). CDR3 DNA sequence: TGCAGTGCTGCGGTCCACTCTGGAAACACCATATATTTT. Translation gives CSAAVHSGNTIYF.

This chain joins TRBV13 and TRBJ1-6, with TRBD1 identical over 8 bases. The CDR3 sequence is 17 residues long. Germline V gene lookup returns CDR1 PRHDT and CDR2 FYEKMQ (reference sequence). The V and J ends lost 4 bases and 0 bases, in that order; junction bases with no gene match: 5. CDR3 residues: CASSSTGASSYNSPLHF. CDR3 nucleotides: TGTGCCAGCAGCTCGACAGGGGCCAGCTCCTATAATTCACCCCTCCACTTT.

There are many counts of this clonotype. This chain joins TRBV28 and TRBJ2-7; the D gene is possibly TRBD1 (5 bases). The CDR3 totals 14 residues. Germline assignment: CDR1 MDHEN and CDR2 SYDVKM. V was clipped by 4 bases and J by 4 bases, with 14 bases between them. The chain's CDR3 is CASSSGRGLYEQYF. As DNA, the CDR3 is TGTGCCAGCAGTTCCGGAAGGGGCCTTTACGAGCAGTACTTC. The full variable domain, completed using reference TRBV28 and TRBJ2-7, is DVKVTQSSRYLVKRTGEKVFLECVQDMDHENMFWYRQDPGLGLRLIYFSYDVKMKEKGDIPEGYSVSREKKERFSLILESASTNQTSMYLCASSSGRGLYEQYFGPGTRLTVT.

The V and J genes are TRBV6-2 or TRBV6-3 and TRBJ1-1, with 10 bases lining up with TRBD1. Germline-derived CDR1 and CDR2 are MNHEY and SVGEGT. This CDR3 region has 16 residues. V was pared by 6 bases and J by 0 bases, with 7 bases of the junction left unmatched. The CDR3 here is CASSLWTGGVNTEAFF. Written as DNA, the CDR3 is TGTGCCAGCAGCCTCTGGACAGGGGGAGTGAACACTGAAGCTTTCTTT.

This clonotype showed up many times. The genes are TRBV28 and TRBJ1-3; 7 bases align to TRBD1. The CDR3 spans 17 residues. V lost 5 bases and J lost 0; bases outside the gene matches: 10. Per germline, CDR1 MDHEN and CDR2 SYDVKM. The DNA for the CDR3 is TGTGCCAGCAGTAACTACCCTACAGGGGACTCTGGAAACACCATATATTTT. Translated: CASSNYPTGDSGNTIYF. The entire variable domain, with the rest obtained from reference TRBV28 and TRBJ1-3, is as follows: DVKVTQSSRYLVKRTGEKVFLECVQDMDHENMFWYRQDPGLGLRLIYFSYDVKMKEKGDIPEGYSVSREKKERFSLILESASTNQTSMYLCASSNYPTGDSGNTIYFGEGSWLTVV.

The V gene is TRBV9, the J gene TRBJ1-2, with 7 bases aligning to TRBD1. This CDR3 has 14 residues. Looked up from germline, CDR1 is SGDLS and CDR2 is YYNGEE. V trimming: 2 bases; J trimming: 4 bases; junction bases outside the gene matches: 5. The chain's CDR3 is CASSVDRKSYGYTF. The CDR3, as DNA: TGTGCCAGCAGCGTGGACAGGAAAAGCTATGGCTACACCTTC.

This chain links TRBV15 with TRBJ2-2; 12 bases fit TRBD1. CDR3 length equals 17 residues. CDR1 and CDR2 from the germline V gene are LNHNV and YYDKDF (reference sequence). V shed 0 bases, J shed 3 bases, and the junction held 2 bases outside the gene matches. CDR3: CATSREGTGGHTGELFF. CDR3 DNA sequence: TGTGCCACCAGCAGAGAGGGGACAGGGGGCCACACCGGGGAGCTGTTTTTT.

In its sample, this clonotype was seen many times. The chain combines TRBV12-3 or TRBV12-4 with TRBJ1-2; D remains unclear. The CDR3 contains 13 residues. Trimming stripped 2 bases from V and 4 bases from J, with 8 bases between. The CDR3 spells CASSLWPSYGYTF. DNA of the CDR3: TGTGCCAGCAGTTTATGGCCTAGCTATGGCTACACCTTC.

The sample holds many counts of this clonotype. The V gene is TRBV28, the J gene TRBJ2-7, with D perhaps TRBD1 (6 bases). V lost 4 bases and J 4 bases, leaving 17 bases between the germline ends. Germline V gene data show CDR1 as MDHEN and CDR2 as SYDVKM. CDR3 size: 15 residues. For the CDR3, the DNA is TGTGCCAGCAGTTCGTTCAGGGGTCAGTGGTACGAGCAGTACTTC. Amino acid sequence: CASSSFRGQWYEQYF.

On this clonotype itself: A read error may be the cause here, since a much bigger clone is one base away. V and J are TRBV11-2 and TRBJ1-3; the match to TRBD1 covers 7 bases. V dropped 3 bases and J dropped 2; count of bases not matched to a gene: 1. From germline, CDR1 is SGHAT and CDR2 FQNNGV. The CDR3 contains 14 residues. In DNA form, the CDR3 reads TGTGCCAGCAGCTTCGACAGGGCTGGAAACACCATATATTTT. Protein: CASSFDRAGNTIYF. Based on the CDR3 plus reference TRBV11-2 and TRBJ1-3, the full variable domain is EAGVAQSPRYKIIEKRQSVAFWCNPISGHATLYWYQQILGQGPKLLIQFQNNGVVDDSQLPKDRFSAERLKGVDSTLKIQPAKLEDSAVYLCASSFDRAGNTIYFGEGSWLTVV.

This clonotype was detected only a few times. This rearrangement joins TRBV9 to TRBJ1-2, with D possibly being TRBD1 (6 bases). Trimming left V 7 bases short and J 8 bases short, with 21 bases between. Germline CDR1 reads SGDLS; CDR2 reads YYNGEE. CDR3 length equals 14 residues. The CDR3 region has the DNA TGTGCCAGCGGCAATCCGACAGGCAGGAAGGGCTACACCTTC. Its protein product is CASGNPTGRKGYTF.